This is a list of T cell receptor beta chains from one sample in a study of blood T cell repertoires in COVID-19. Clones were read by immunoSEQ multiplex PCR, and TCRdb kept only the in-frame ones, dropping some. The sample consists of approximately 70,000 clones, more than 75% of them appearing once. The sequenced material came from peripheral blood. The receptors were sampled from a woman in her sixties with acute or convalescent COVID-19. Both conserved end residues are part of each CDR3. D genes are given only for firm matches. Not every row has a clone size; where given, it reads once, few, many or a size class.

CDR3,DNA,J,D,size,V
CASSSGDTEAFF,TGCGCCAGCAGCTCAGGGGACACTGAAGCTTTCTTT,TRBJ1-1,-,-,TRBV5-1
CASSPSGTAYGYTF,TGTGCCAGCAGTCCCTCCGGGACAGCCTATGGCTACACCTTC,TRBJ1-2,TRBD1,-,TRBV6-4
CSVSDGEAFF,TGCAGCGTTAGCGACGGTGAAGCTTTCTTT,TRBJ1-1,-,few,TRBV29-1
CASSPPNTGYNEQFF,TGTGCCAGCTCACCACCGAACACAGGGTACAATGAGCAGTTCTTC,TRBJ2-1,-,-,TRBV18
CASRLLAGSPGELFF,TGTGCCAGCAGATTACTAGCGGGTTCGCCCGGGGAGCTGTTTTTT,TRBJ2-2,TRBD2,-,TRBV2
CASGTGSPYGYTF,TGTGCCAGCGGCACAGGGTCGCCCTATGGCTACACCTTC,TRBJ1-2,-,-,TRBV6-6
CASIPQGRYNEQFF,TGTGCCAGCATCCCACAGGGTCGGTACAATGAGCAGTTCTTC,TRBJ2-1,-,-,TRBV28
CASRSTGHNEQFF,TGTGCCAGCAGATCTACAGGGCACAATGAGCAGTTCTTC,TRBJ2-1,-,-,TRBV6-5
CASSPSEKLFF,TGTGCCAGCAGCCCGAGCGAAAAACTGTTTTTT,TRBJ1-4,-,-,TRBV6-5
CASSHQGQNTEAFF,TGCGCCAGCAGCCACCAGGGACAGAACACTGAAGCTTTCTTT,TRBJ1-1,-,once,TRBV4-1
CASKARSGLHGYTF,TGTGCCAGCAAGGCCCGCTCAGGGTTGCATGGCTACACCTTC,TRBJ1-2,-,-,TRBV6-5
CASGWTGGFQETQYF,TGTGCTAGTGGGTGGACAGGCGGCTTCCAAGAGACCCAGTACTTC,TRBJ2-5,TRBD1,-,TRBV12-5
CASSLSISETNYGYTF,TGTGCCAGCAGTTTATCGATATCGGAGACCAACTATGGCTACACCTTC,TRBJ1-2,-,-,TRBV27
CASSSTQLSDTQYF,TGCGCCAGCAGCTCAACCCAACTTTCAGATACGCAGTATTTT,TRBJ2-3,-,-,TRBV5-1
CASSIPGQPQHF,TGTGCCAGTAGTATCCCGGGACAGCCCCAGCATTTT,TRBJ1-5,-,-,TRBV19
CASSSPPRQGGAYNEQFF,TGTGCCAGCAGCTCACCACCCAGACAGGGAGGCGCCTACAATGAGCAGTTCTTC,TRBJ2-1,-,-,TRBV5-4
CASSKLLAGRTDTQYF,TGTGCCAGCAGCAAGTTATTAGCGGGGCGCACAGATACGCAGTATTTT,TRBJ2-3,TRBD2,-,TRBV7-9
CASSLGTSGRAETQYF,TGTGCCAGCAGCTTGGGGACTAGCGGGAGGGCGGAGACCCAGTACTTC,TRBJ2-5,TRBD2,-,TRBV5-4
CAWSGGRDETQYF,TGTGCCTGGAGTGGGGGCAGGGATGAGACCCAGTACTTC,TRBJ2-5,-,once,TRBV30
CASSQRQYEGSNEQFF,TGCGCCAGCAGCCAAAGGCAGTATGAAGGGAGCAATGAGCAGTTCTTC,TRBJ2-1,-,-,TRBV4-1
CASSLGQGPQFF,TGTGCCAGCAGCTTGGGACAAGGCCCGCAGTTCTTC,TRBJ2-1,-,-,TRBV7-9
CASMTGTATNYGYTF,TGTGCCAGCATGACTGGGACAGCTACTAACTATGGCTACACCTTC,TRBJ1-2,TRBD1,once,TRBV6-5
CASSVGQGNEKLFF,TGTGCCAGCAGCGTAGGACAGGGTAATGAAAAACTGTTTTTT,TRBJ1-4,TRBD1,-,TRBV9
CASNNVGGGELFF,TGTGCCAGTAACAATGTGGGGGGCGGGGAGCTGTTTTTT,TRBJ2-2,-,-,TRBV19
CASSQFLYNEQFF,TGTGCCAGCAGCCAATTTCTCTACAATGAGCAGTTCTTC,TRBJ2-1,-,-,TRBV4-2
CASSYQGATNEKLFF,TGCGCCAGCAGCTACCAGGGGGCAACTAATGAAAAACTGTTTTTT,TRBJ1-4,TRBD1,-,TRBV5-1
CASSSRDRGLQETQYF,TGTGCCAGCAGTTCGAGGGACAGGGGGCTCCAAGAGACCCAGTACTTC,TRBJ2-5,TRBD1,-,TRBV6-5
CASAGQAVQPQHF,TGTGCCAGCGCGGGACAGGCAGTTCAGCCCCAGCATTTT,TRBJ1-5,TRBD1,-,TRBV6-5
CASSELAGGQETQYF,TGCGCCAGCAGTGAGCTAGCGGGGGGGCAAGAGACCCAGTACTTC,TRBJ2-5,TRBD2,-,TRBV10-2